This section outlines one TCR beta chain sequence together with its context. No cognate antigen has been identified for it. Base qualities are not provided; no much larger clone lies one nucleotide away. Its CDR3 holds 14 amino acids, cysteine through phenylalanine. Only the CDR3 part of the read is kept: 42 bases, read in frame from the first base. Taken from the germline V gene (reference sequence), the CDR1 and CDR2 loops are MNHEY and SMNVEV. V is cut back by 7 bases and J by 4 bases, with 5 bases in the junction unmatched. This entry belongs to a study of cytotoxic CD8 clonotypes in ibrutinib-treated CLL (TCRdb year 2021). Some background on the complete study: The cohort was composed of more than ten relapsed/refractory and roughly 15 treatment-naive patients; IGHV unmutated status was identified in some 17 patients. Partial responses were observed in about 25 patients and complete responses in 2; after a median follow-up of around 68 months, remission was maintained in roughly 14 patients and progression was observed in roughly twelve. Samples at response were collected after a median of about 12 months of treatment, with a range of about 6 to 36 months. An average of about 250,000 productive templates and tens of thousands of productive rearrangements was obtained per sample. Longitudinal samples were available for 26 of the 86 trial participants. Cryopreserved peripheral blood mononuclear cells were obtained before treatment, at response, and at either sustained remission or disease progression. Every sample from remission and from progressive disease was obtained while the patients were still on ibrutinib. The full study reports these points: At ibrutinib response clonality went up, during sustained remission it held steady, and at progression it dropped back toward baseline. Public clonotypes were rare and either contracted or stayed stable during treatment, and the rise in clonality at ibrutinib response reflected the expansion of private clonotypes. Lymph node repertoires were not examined, and the timing of sampling was not matched between patients in sustained remission and those whose disease progressed. Baseline clonality exceeded that of age-matched healthy donors and correlated strongly with circulating CD8+ T-cell counts.

Sample time point, as interpreted from the label and publication: approximately eleven months on ibrutinib. For TCR beta library preparation, approximately 2 micrograms of genomic DNA were isolated from cryopreserved PBMCs. Longitudinal blood samples from CLL patients receiving ibrutinib monotherapy were subjected to high-throughput TCR beta sequencing. The patients took part in an open-label, single-center phase 2 trial of ibrutinib monotherapy. A MiSeq instrument was used for deep resolution sequencing, which targeted depths ranging from 1 in 1 million up to 1 in 200,000 T cells, with coverage averaging 10x for each clonotype. The immunoSEQ hsTCRB Kit was used to generate the TCR beta libraries. The original pipeline was this. Data were analyzed with ImmunoSEQ Data Assistant and ImmunoSEQ Analyzer, with V, D and J genes assigned per IMGT definitions. Clonality was computed as one minus normalized Shannon entropy of productive rearrangement frequencies, ranging from 0 to 1. Only overrepresented clonotypes making up at least 0.05% of the repertoire of each patient were included in the public clonotype analysis. Roughly 13 repertoires from age-matched healthy donors, obtained from immuneACCESS, served as clonality controls. The immuneACCESS repertoire file appears here via TCRdb, limited to in-frame rearrangements. These files lack a portion of the clones; in checked studies, under half of the deficit traces to unresolved V genes, and the cause of the others is not known. That table furnishes V, J and clone size, whereas the DNA furnished D and trimming. The sample contains 130,000 or so clones, about 80% of them found a single time. The ten largest account for 25% to 35% of the sample.

The receptor was derived from a human donor with chronic lymphocytic leukemia. The sequence joins TRBV27 to TRBJ1-5, with TRBD1 matching 9 junction bases. The sample here was PBMCs, taken after 12 months of ibrutinib treatment. The CDR3 in this case is CASKQGAGNQPQHF. The sequenced DNA: TGTGCCAGCAAACAGGGGGCCGGGAATCAGCCCCAGCATTTT.